This TCR beta chain was captured in a study of Ad26.COV2.S vaccination and SARS-CoV-2 variants. On this clone itself: What it binds is unknown.

Produced via immunoSEQ multiplex PCR; TCRdb's table is partial and in-frame only. The sample has more than 300,000 clones; about 87% are singletons. The treatment denotes: 15 to 20 received Ad26.COV2.S at low or high dose, single or two shots; several received placebo; per-sample allocation not given. On day 63 after the first injection, vaccine and placebo recipients gave samples. Based in Boston, the donor was an adult of 18-55 years. The CDR3 consists of 15 residues. The ends were cut back, 5 bases at V and 6 bases at J, with 16 bases in the middle. Germline V gene lookup returns CDR1 SGHTA and CDR2 FQGNSA. Broader study findings: Reportedly, spike-specific CD8+ and CD4+ T cell responses achieved substantial breadth once vaccination had taken place.

The chain joins TRBV7-2 to TRBJ2-2, with D perhaps matching TRBD1 or TRBD2 (5 bases each). The sample in question was peripheral blood, obtained in a trial of Ad26.COV2.S vaccine versus placebo. The sequence derives from a person between 18 and 60 years old who received the Ad26.COV2.S COVID-19 vaccine or a placebo. CDR3 sequence reads: CASSPLLGVAGELFF. The CDR3 DNA follows: TGTGCCAGCAGCCCCTTACTGGGGGTAGCCGGGGAGCTGTTTTTT.